These 9 T cell receptor beta chains originate from one sample sequenced in a study of human T cells and chemical hapten exposure. One entry per CDR3 protein, called by TCRdb with MiXCR from the RACE reads. The sample has about 380,000 distinct CDR3 sequences, approximately 5.1% seen once; the top ten hold just over 2.5%. The time point here: pre-sensitization, week 0. The treatment denotes: therapeutic diphenylcyclopropenone sensitization with weekly scalp DPC. Sequencing used whole blood, obtained in connection with sensitization to the hapten diphenylcyclopropenone (DPC). These receptors were taken from a woman aged 45-59 years with alopecia areata. Some clones in this sample may be carry-over from other donors' samples.

This clonotype was recorded many times. The chain recombines TRBV19 with TRBJ1-2; 12 nucleotides agree with TRBD1. Per the germline V gene, CDR1 is LNHDA and CDR2 is SQIVND (reference sequence). The CDR3 length is 14 residues. Germline trimming cut 10 bases from V and 8 bases from J; bases unmatched to any gene: 11. CDR3 DNA sequence: TGTGCCACCGGGACAGGGGGCGAGAGTAGCGGCTACACCTTC. Translation: CATGTGGESSGYTF.

The sample holds many counts of this clonotype. The chain employs TRBV5-4 and TRBJ2-3, with 8 bases identical to TRBD2. From germline, CDR1 is SGHNT and CDR2 YYREEE (reference sequence). The CDR3 extends over 15 amino acids. V lost 3 bases, J lost 0 bases, and 3 bases stayed unmatched. CDR3 sequence (DNA): TGTGCCAGCAGCTCCGGGGGGGCAAGCACAGATACGCAGTATTTT. Translation gives CASSSGGASTDTQYF.

There are many counts of this clonotype. This chain connects TRBV28 to TRBJ2-5; weak D call: TRBD1 (6 bases). Germline V gene sequence: CDR1 MDHEN, CDR2 SYDVKM. The V end was cut by 6 bases, the J end by 5 bases, with 13 bases between. The CDR3 has 13 residues. The DNA of the CDR3 is TGTGCCAGCAGCGAGGGGGTGGTGGAGACCCAGTACTTC. This translates into CASSEGVVETQYF.

V is TRBV9 and J is TRBJ2-7, with D tentatively TRBD2 (5 bases). Trimming took 0 bases from V and 5 from J, leaving 15 bases between them. There are 15 residues in the CDR3. CDR1 and CDR2 from the germline V gene are SGDLS and YYNGEE. The CDR3 DNA reads as TGTGCCAGCAGCGTAGGTAGGGCTAGCAGCCACGAGCAGTACTTC. It specifies CASSVGRASSHEQYF. Together with reference TRBV9 and TRBJ2-7, the CDR3 gives the full variable domain: DSGVTQTPKHLITATGQRVTLRCSPRSGDLSVYWYQQSLDQGLQFLIQYYNGEERAKGNILERFSAQQFPDLHSELNLSSLELGDSALYFCASSVGRASSHEQYFGPGTRLTVT.

Here the CDR3 DNA reads TGTGCCAGCAGCTTGCGGGGGTCTAACTATGGCTACACCTTC. This sequence encodes CASSLRGSNYGYTF. The V call is TRBV5-6, the J call TRBJ1-2, with D possibly TRBD1 on 5 matching bases. The CDR3 is 14 amino acids. Germline CDR1 SGHDT, CDR2 YYEEEE. The germline V and J ends were trimmed by 1 base and 0 bases, with 7 bases remaining between them.

This clonotype occurred a few times. The chain joins TRBV12-3 or TRBV12-4 to TRBJ2-6, with unresolved D. This CDR3 is built from 15 residues. Trimming cost V 7 bases and J 0 bases, with 10 bases left between them. The DNA for the CDR3 is TGTGCCAGCATCCCCGCGTTCTCTGGGGCCAACGTCCTGACTTTC. It translates to CASIPAFSGANVLTF.

This chain joins TRBV9 and TRBJ2-3; weak D call: TRBD1 (5 bases). The germline V and J ends were trimmed by 0 bases and 3 bases, with 11 bases remaining between them. The length of the CDR3 is 15 residues. CDR1 is SGDLS, CDR2 YYNGEE, per germline. This CDR3 is CASSVEWGLTDTQYF. The CDR3 nucleotides are TGTGCCAGCAGCGTAGAATGGGGCCTTACAGATACGCAGTATTTT.

The CDR3 spells CASSPLGARADTQYF. In DNA, the CDR3 is TGCGCCAGCAGCCCCTTAGGGGCCCGCGCAGATACGCAGTATTTT. V gene TRBV4-1 combines with J gene TRBJ2-3; possible D gene TRBD1, 5 bases. Germline values: CDR1 MGHRA, CDR2 YSYEKL. The ends were cut back, 4 bases at V and 4 bases at J, with 15 bases in the middle. This CDR3 spans 15 amino acids.

This clonotype was recorded a few times. CDR3 sequence: CASRGTSGADTQYF. The CDR3 DNA sequence: TGTGCCAGCAGAGGTACTAGCGGTGCAGATACGCAGTATTTT. This chain uses TRBV7-9 with TRBJ2-3, with 8 bases matching TRBD2. Germline CDR1 SEHNR, CDR2 FQNEAQ (reference sequence). Losses at the gene ends were 6 bases for V and 4 bases for J; bases not matched to a gene: 6. This CDR3 contains 14 residues.